The T cell receptor beta chain described here comes from a study of control samples from healthy donors and cancer patients. V gave up 4 bases and J gave up 8 bases, with 20 bases separating them. The CDR3 length is 15 residues. Germline values: CDR1 SNHLY, CDR2 FYNNEI. The repertoire was sequenced with immunoSEQ multiplex PCR; TCRdb's copy has only in-frame clones and lacks some. The data show around 130,000 clones, 90% seen once. What was sequenced was blood. The V call is TRBV2, the J call TRBJ1-2, with D hard to call. The clonotype originates from a man younger than 35 in good health. The CDR3 here is CASSALNAYEYGYTF. The CDR3 DNA follows: TGTGCCAGCAGTGCTCTAAATGCGTACGAGTACGGCTACACCTTC.